The rows below give T cell receptor beta chains drawn from one sample of a study of Ad26.COV2.S vaccination and SARS-CoV-2 variants. Produced via immunoSEQ multiplex PCR; TCRdb's table is partial and in-frame only. The sample consists of roughly 420,000 clones, 88% of them appearing once. The sequencing used peripheral blood, collected in a trial of Ad26.COV2.S vaccine versus placebo. These receptors all come from a person between 18 and 60 years old who received the Ad26.COV2.S COVID-19 vaccine or a placebo. Both conserved end residues are part of each CDR3. Each record gives: V gene, J gene, D gene, clone size, CDR3 DNA, CDR3 protein. A D gene is named only where the DNA matches it firmly. The size field is filled for only some rows; it gives once, few, many or a size class.

v_gene: TRBV20-1; j_gene: TRBJ1-5; d_gene: -; abundance: few; CDR3nt: TGCAGTGCTAGTTGGGGAAGCAATCAGCCCCAGCATTTT; CDR3aa: CSASWGSNQPQHF
v_gene: TRBV3-1/TRBV3-2; j_gene: TRBJ1-2; d_gene: -; abundance: -; CDR3nt: TGTGCCAGCAGCCAAGACACCCCCCCCTGCTTC; CDR3aa: CASSQDTPPCF
v_gene: TRBV6-6; j_gene: TRBJ2-2; d_gene: TRBD2; abundance: once; CDR3nt: TGTGCCGTAAACGGGGGGACCACCGGCACCGGGGAGCTGTTTTTT; CDR3aa: CAVNGGTTGTGELFF
v_gene: TRBV28; j_gene: TRBJ2-5; d_gene: TRBD1; abundance: -; CDR3nt: TGTGCCAGCAGCTGGACAGGACCCCAAGAGACCCAGTACTTC; CDR3aa: CASSWTGPQETQYF
v_gene: TRBV19; j_gene: TRBJ2-3; d_gene: -; abundance: -; CDR3nt: TGTGCCAGTAGTTTACCTGGGGGACGCACAGATACGCAGTATTTT; CDR3aa: CASSLPGGRTDTQYF
v_gene: TRBV6-2/TRBV6-3; j_gene: TRBJ1-2; d_gene: -; abundance: -; CDR3nt: TGTGCCAGCAGTCGCTATGAGACGGGAGCGGGTGGCTACACCTTC; CDR3aa: CASSRYETGAGGYTF
v_gene: TRBV6-5; j_gene: TRBJ2-5; d_gene: TRBD2; abundance: -; CDR3nt: TGTGCCAGCACCCACCGGGGGGGGGAGACCCAGTACTTC; CDR3aa: CASTHRGGETQYF
v_gene: TRBV5-1; j_gene: TRBJ1-5; d_gene: -; abundance: -; CDR3nt: TGCGCCAGCAGCCAGCCCCAGCATTTT; CDR3aa: CASSQPQHF
v_gene: TRBV19; j_gene: TRBJ2-7; d_gene: -; abundance: -; CDR3nt: TGTGCCAGTAGTATGGCAGGGGGGTACGAGCAGTACTTC; CDR3aa: CASSMAGGYEQYF
v_gene: TRBV7-3; j_gene: TRBJ2-1; d_gene: TRBD1; abundance: -; CDR3nt: TGTGCCAGCAGCTCGTCGGACAGGTACAATGAGCAGTTCTTC; CDR3aa: CASSSSDRYNEQFF
v_gene: TRBV11-2; j_gene: TRBJ2-7; d_gene: TRBD2; abundance: -; CDR3nt: TGTGCCAGCAGCTTAGATGGGGGGGCCTACGAGCAGTACTTC; CDR3aa: CASSLDGGAYEQYF
v_gene: TRBV19; j_gene: TRBJ2-7; d_gene: -; abundance: -; CDR3nt: TGTGCCAGTAGTATAGGGGACGGCTACGAGCAGTACTTC; CDR3aa: CASSIGDGYEQYF
v_gene: TRBV28; j_gene: TRBJ2-3; d_gene: TRBD2; abundance: -; CDR3nt: TGTGCCAGCAGTGTCCCTAGCGGGGGGGTGAGCACAGATACGCAGTATTTT; CDR3aa: CASSVPSGGVSTDTQYF
v_gene: TRBV10-3; j_gene: TRBJ1-5; d_gene: -; abundance: -; CDR3nt: TGTGCCATCAGTGAAGGACACGATAGCAATCAGCCCCAGCATTTT; CDR3aa: CAISEGHDSNQPQHF
v_gene: TRBV18; j_gene: TRBJ2-5; d_gene: -; abundance: -; CDR3nt: TGTGCCAGCTCACCTTCCTCACAAGAGACCCAGTACTTC; CDR3aa: CASSPSSQETQYF
v_gene: TRBV10-1; j_gene: TRBJ1-1; d_gene: -; abundance: -; CDR3nt: TGCGCCAGCACTGCAGACTTGAACACTGAAGCTTTCTTT; CDR3aa: CASTADLNTEAFF
v_gene: TRBV5-5; j_gene: TRBJ2-5; d_gene: TRBD1; abundance: -; CDR3nt: TGTGCCAGCAGCACGCCAGGGACAGGGGGTGAGACCCAGTACTTC; CDR3aa: CASSTPGTGGETQYF
v_gene: TRBV13; j_gene: TRBJ2-7; d_gene: -; abundance: few; CDR3nt: TGTGCCAGCAGCCCTACCGGGGCCCGCTCCTACGAGCAGTACTTC; CDR3aa: CASSPTGARSYEQYF
v_gene: TRBV4-1; j_gene: TRBJ2-5; d_gene: TRBD2; abundance: -; CDR3nt: TGCGCCAGCAGCCAGGGCCGGGGGGAGCGGGGACAAGAGACCCAGTACTTC; CDR3aa: CASSQGRGERGQETQYF
v_gene: TRBV9; j_gene: TRBJ1-1; d_gene: -; abundance: -; CDR3nt: TGTGCCAGCAGCACACAATCGGGAAGCACTGAAGCTTTCTTT; CDR3aa: CASSTQSGSTEAFF